This T cell receptor beta chain appears in the sequencing data of a study of shared clonotypes between healthy human individuals. Study-level points and caveats: Represented diversity (both genetic and exposure-history) was limited by the small number of donors.

After removal of 5 bases from V and 1 base from J, the junction contained 9 bases not matched to a gene. Germline V gene data show CDR1 as GTSNPN and CDR2 as SVGIG (reference sequence). The CDR3 totals 15 residues. In the case of this clone: The antigen is not known.

Data came from immunoSEQ multiplex PCR; TCRdb stores just in-frame clones and leaves some out. In the table there are about 1.4 million clones, over 95% of which are singletons. V and J are TRBV30 and TRBJ2-5, with 8 bases matching TRBD2. The sequencing sample was made of naive CD4+ T cells sorted from blood. Subset defined: CD45RA+ positively selected. The source of this sequence is a man younger than 45 in good health. For the CDR3, the DNA is TGTGCCTGGGAATTAGCGGGAAGCTTCCAAGAGACCCAGTACTTC. It yields the protein CAWELAGSFQETQYF.